This T cell receptor (beta chain) appears in the sequencing data of a study of T cell responses to AZD1222 COVID-19 vaccine. Assay used: immunoSEQ multiplex PCR; TCRdb lists only in-frame clones, some missing. The data contain roughly 93,000 clones, about nine tenths of them seen just once; the ten biggest clones take up roughly 5.3%. Study observations and caveats: The number of AZD1222 recipients seropositive at baseline was only 6 or 7. Donor demographics were predominantly white British with a female majority; clonal diversity may be underestimated. In the spike-specific TCR repertoire, nearly half reportedly target unmutated variant regions. Repertoire collection took place solely once the T cell response had peaked.

Points on this clone: The antigen remains unidentified.

The source was peripheral blood, collected 28 days after the second AZD1222 dose. The sequence was collected from an adult who received the AZD1222 COVID-19 vaccine.

CDR3 loop: CASSEDWGGRTEAFF. The CDR3 nucleotides are TGTGCCAGCAGTGAAGATTGGGGGGGGAGGACTGAAGCTTTCTTT. The gene calls are TRBV6-1 and TRBJ1-1, with D tentatively TRBD1 (5 bases). The V end lost 1 base, the J end lost 5 bases, and 14 bases lay between the germline ends. The CDR3 is made up of 15 amino acids. The germline CDR1 and CDR2 sequences are MNHNS and SASEGT.